This T cell receptor beta chain was recorded in a study of blood T cell repertoires in COVID-19. Germline CDR1 and CDR2: MNHNS and SASEGT. Between the trimmed V and J ends, which lost 4 bases and 3 bases, there was a span of 19 bases. The CDR3 has 16 residues. Clones were sequenced by immunoSEQ multiplex PCR, and TCRdb holds only the in-frame ones, with some missing. The sample includes 130,000 to 150,000 clones, approximately 92% of them seen just once. The sample consisted of peripheral blood. The sequence was obtained from an older woman with active COVID-19. V and J are TRBV6-1 and TRBJ2-7, with D perhaps TRBD1 (5 bases). Here the CDR3 DNA reads TGTGCCAGCAGTGGAGCGCCCGAGTCAGGGCGCTACGAGCAGTACTTC. Encoded protein: CASSGAPESGRYEQYF.